This TCR beta chain was profiled in a study of tumor-infiltrating lymphocytes in primary liver carcinoma. General observations from the study: The 250 largest clones made up significantly more of tumor than blood repertoires (p = 0.039).

A note on this clonotype: Its cognate antigen is unknown.

TCR beta cDNA was made from 500 ng total RNA with a constant-region primer. Employing slightly modified ARM-PCR, three nested multiplex PCR rounds were run, and these gave rise to the TCR beta libraries. The first two PCR rounds used TRBV1-TRBV30 forward primers with a C-beta reverse primer, 9 to 11 cycles each. In TCRdb, the multiplex PCR reads were re-called with MiXCR into one record per CDR3 protein. Of a few hundred thousand distinct CDR3 sequences detected, nearly 60% appear once; the ten largest clones hold more than 15%. Germline CDR1 is SGHVS and CDR2 is FQNEAQ. This CDR3 contains 13 residues. V was clipped by 6 bases and J by 5 bases; unmatched bases: 3. They got blood RNA out of unsorted whole blood and also pulled out germline DNA.

The origin of this receptor is a woman aged 30 to 39 with primary liver carcinoma and hepatitis B virus infection. V usage is TRBV7-8 and J usage is TRBJ1-4; 7 positions match TRBD1. Sample: peripheral blood. The CDR3 reads CASSRTGNEKLFF. For the CDR3, the DNA is TGTGCCAGCAGTAGGACAGGAAATGAAAAACTGTTTTTT.